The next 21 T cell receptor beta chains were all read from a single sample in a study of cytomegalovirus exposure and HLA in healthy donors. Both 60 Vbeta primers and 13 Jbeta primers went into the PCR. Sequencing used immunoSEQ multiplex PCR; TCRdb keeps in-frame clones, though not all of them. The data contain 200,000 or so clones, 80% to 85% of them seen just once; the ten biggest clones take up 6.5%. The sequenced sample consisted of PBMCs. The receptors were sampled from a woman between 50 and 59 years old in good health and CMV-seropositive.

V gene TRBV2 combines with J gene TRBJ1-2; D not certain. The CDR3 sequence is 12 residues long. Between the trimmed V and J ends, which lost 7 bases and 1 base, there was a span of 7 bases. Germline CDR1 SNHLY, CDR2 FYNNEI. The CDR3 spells CASNADNYGYTF. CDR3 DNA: TGTGCCAGCAACGCAGATAACTATGGCTACACCTTC. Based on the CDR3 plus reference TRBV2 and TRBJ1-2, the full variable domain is EPEVTQTPSHQVTQMGQEVILRCVPISNHLYFYWYRQILGQKVEFLVSFYNNEISEKSEIFDDQFSVERPDGSNFTLKIRSTKLEDSAMYFCASNADNYGYTFGSGTRLTVV.

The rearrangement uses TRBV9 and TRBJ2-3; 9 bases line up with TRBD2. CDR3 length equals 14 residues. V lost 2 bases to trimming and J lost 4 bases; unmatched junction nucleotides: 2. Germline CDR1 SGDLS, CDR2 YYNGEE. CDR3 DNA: TGTGCCAGCAGCGTTAGCGGGAGCCCAGATACGCAGTATTTT. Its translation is CASSVSGSPDTQYF. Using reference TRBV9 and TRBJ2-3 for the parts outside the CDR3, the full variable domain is DSGVTQTPKHLITATGQRVTLRCSPRSGDLSVYWYQQSLDQGLQFLIQYYNGEERAKGNILERFSAQQFPDLHSELNLSSLELGDSALYFCASSVSGSPDTQYFGPGTRLTVL.

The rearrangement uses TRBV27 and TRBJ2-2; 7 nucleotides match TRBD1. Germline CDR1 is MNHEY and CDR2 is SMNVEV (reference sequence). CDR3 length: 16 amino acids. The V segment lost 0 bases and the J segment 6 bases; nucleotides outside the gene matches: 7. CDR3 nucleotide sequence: TGTGCCAGCAGTTTATCCGGTAGGGGGCTCGCCGGGGAGCTGTTTTTT. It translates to CASSLSGRGLAGELFF.

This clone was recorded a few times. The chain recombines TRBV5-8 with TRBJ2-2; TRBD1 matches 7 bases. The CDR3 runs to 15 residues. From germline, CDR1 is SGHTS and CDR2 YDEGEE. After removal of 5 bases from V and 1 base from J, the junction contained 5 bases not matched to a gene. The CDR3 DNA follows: TGTGCCAGCAGATCCCGGACAGGGAACACCGGGGAGCTGTTTTTT. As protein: CASRSRTGNTGELFF.

CDR3 sequence (DNA): TGTGCCAGCCTCAGGGGGTCGACTATGAACTATGGCTACACCTTC. Its protein product is CASLRGSTMNYGYTF. The V and J genes are TRBV5-8 and TRBJ1-2, with 7 bases aligning to TRBD1. Per germline, CDR1 SGHTS and CDR2 YDEGEE. The CDR3 runs to 15 residues. The V and J ends lost 7 bases and 2 bases, in that order; junction bases with no gene match: 11.

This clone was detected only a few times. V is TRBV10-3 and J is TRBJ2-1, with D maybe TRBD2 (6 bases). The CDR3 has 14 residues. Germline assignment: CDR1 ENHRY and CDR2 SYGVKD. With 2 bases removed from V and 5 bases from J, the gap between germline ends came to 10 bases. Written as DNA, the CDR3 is TGTGCCATCAGTGAGCGGGAGAGGAACAATGAGCAGTTCTTC. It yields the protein CAISERERNNEQFF.

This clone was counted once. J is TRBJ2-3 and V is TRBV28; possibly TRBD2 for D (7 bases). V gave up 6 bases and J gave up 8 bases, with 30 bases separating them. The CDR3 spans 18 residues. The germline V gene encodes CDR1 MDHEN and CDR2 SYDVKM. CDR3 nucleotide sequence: TGTGCCAGCAGCACAGGGACCGGGACTATATTATCAAGGGCTACGCAGTATTTT. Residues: CASSTGTGTILSRATQYF. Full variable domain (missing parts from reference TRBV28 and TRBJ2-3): DVKVTQSSRYLVKRTGEKVFLECVQDMDHENMFWYRQDPGLGLRLIYFSYDVKMKEKGDIPEGYSVSREKKERFSLILESASTNQTSMYLCASSTGTGTILSRATQYFGPGTRLTVL.

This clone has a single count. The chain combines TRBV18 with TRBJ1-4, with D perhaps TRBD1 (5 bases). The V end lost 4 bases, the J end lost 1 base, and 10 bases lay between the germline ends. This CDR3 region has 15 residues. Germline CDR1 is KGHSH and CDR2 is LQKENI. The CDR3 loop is CASSQDRLTNEKLFF. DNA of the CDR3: TGTGCCAGCTCACAAGACAGACTAACTAATGAAAAACTGTTTTTT.

CDR3 in amino acids: CASTGRTALRETQYF. The CDR3 DNA sequence: TGTGCCAGCACTGGGCGGACGGCTCTTCGGGAAACGCAGTATTTT. The chain employs TRBV2 and TRBJ2-3; the D gene is possibly TRBD2 (5 bases). The CDR3 covers 15 residues. V lost 7 bases and J 9 bases, leaving 23 bases between the germline ends. Germline V gene lookup returns CDR1 SNHLY and CDR2 FYNNEI.

CDR3 region: CASSYSTSGRADTQYF. CDR3 nucleotides: TGTGCCAGCAGTTACTCGACTAGCGGGAGGGCAGATACGCAGTATTTT. The chain has TRBV6-6 and TRBJ2-3; 14 nucleotides agree with TRBD2. The germline gives CDR1 MNHNY, CDR2 SVGAGI (reference sequence). The CDR3 runs to 16 residues. Trimming took 0 bases from V and 4 from J; bases not matched to a gene: 0.

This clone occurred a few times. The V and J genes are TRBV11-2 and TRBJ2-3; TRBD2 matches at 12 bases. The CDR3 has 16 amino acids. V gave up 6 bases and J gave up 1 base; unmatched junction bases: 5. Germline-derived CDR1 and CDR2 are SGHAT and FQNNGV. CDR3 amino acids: CASRRLAGVGTDTQYF. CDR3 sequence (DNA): TGTGCCAGCAGGCGACTAGCGGGAGTGGGCACAGATACGCAGTATTTT.

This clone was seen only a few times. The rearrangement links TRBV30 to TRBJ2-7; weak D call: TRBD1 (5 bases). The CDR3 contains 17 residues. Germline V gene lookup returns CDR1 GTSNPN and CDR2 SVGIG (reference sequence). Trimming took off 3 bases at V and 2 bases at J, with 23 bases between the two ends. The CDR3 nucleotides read TGTGCCTGGAGGGAACACTCGACAGTACCCAAGACCTACGAGCAGTACTTC. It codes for CAWREHSTVPKTYEQYF.

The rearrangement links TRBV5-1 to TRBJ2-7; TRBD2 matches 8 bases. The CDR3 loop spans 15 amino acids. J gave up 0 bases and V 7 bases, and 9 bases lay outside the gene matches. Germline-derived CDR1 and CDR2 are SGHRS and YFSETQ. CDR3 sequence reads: CASRGGTSASYEQYF. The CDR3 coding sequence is TGCGCCAGCCGGGGGGGGACTAGTGCCTCCTACGAGCAGTACTTC.

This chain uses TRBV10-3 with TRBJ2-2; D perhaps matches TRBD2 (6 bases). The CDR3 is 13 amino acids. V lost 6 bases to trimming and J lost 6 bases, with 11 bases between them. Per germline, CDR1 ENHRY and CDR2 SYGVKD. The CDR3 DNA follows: TGTGCCATCAGCTCCTCGGGGGCCGGGGAGCTGTTTTTT. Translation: CAISSSGAGELFF.

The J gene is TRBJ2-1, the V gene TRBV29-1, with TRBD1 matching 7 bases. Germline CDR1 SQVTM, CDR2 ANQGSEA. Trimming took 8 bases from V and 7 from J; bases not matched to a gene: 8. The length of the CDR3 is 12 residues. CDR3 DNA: TGCAGCACAGGACAGGTCCCGAATGAGCAGTTCTTC. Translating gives CSTGQVPNEQFF.

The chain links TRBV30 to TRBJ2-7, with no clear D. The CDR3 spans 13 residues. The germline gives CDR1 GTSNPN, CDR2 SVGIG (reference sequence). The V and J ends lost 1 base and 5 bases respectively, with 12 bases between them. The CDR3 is CAWSAPVGHEQYF. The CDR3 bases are TGTGCCTGGAGTGCGCCTGTTGGCCACGAGCAGTACTTC.

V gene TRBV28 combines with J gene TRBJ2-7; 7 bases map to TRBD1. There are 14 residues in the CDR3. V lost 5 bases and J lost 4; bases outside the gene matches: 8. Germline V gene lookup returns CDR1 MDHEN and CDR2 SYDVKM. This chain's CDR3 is CASSLPGQIYEQYF. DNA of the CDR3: TGTGCCAGCAGTCTCCCGGGACAGATATACGAGCAGTACTTC.

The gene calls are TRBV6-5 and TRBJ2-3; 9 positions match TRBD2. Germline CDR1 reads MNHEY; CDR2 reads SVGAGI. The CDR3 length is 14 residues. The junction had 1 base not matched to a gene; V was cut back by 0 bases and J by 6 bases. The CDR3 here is CASSYSGLADTQYF. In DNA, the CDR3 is TGTGCCAGCAGTTACTCCGGACTAGCGGATACGCAGTATTTT.

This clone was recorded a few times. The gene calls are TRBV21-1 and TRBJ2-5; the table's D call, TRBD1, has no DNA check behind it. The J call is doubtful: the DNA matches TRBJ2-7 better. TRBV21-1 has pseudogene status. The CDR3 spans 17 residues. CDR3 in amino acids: CASSKEGDDVRSYEQYF. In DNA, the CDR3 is TGTGCCAGCAGCAAAGAGGGGGATGATGTTCGATCCTACGAGCAGTACTTC.

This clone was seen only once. CDR3 coding DNA: TGTGCCAGCAGCTTCGGACTAGGCGGGGACAATGAGCAGTTCTTC. Translation gives CASSFGLGGDNEQFF. The chain links TRBV7-7 to TRBJ2-1, with 7 bases aligning to TRBD2. This CDR3 spans 15 amino acids. Germline V gives CDR1 SSHAT, CDR2 FNYEAQ (reference sequence). The V segment lost 3 bases and the J segment 5 bases; nucleotides outside the gene matches: 7.

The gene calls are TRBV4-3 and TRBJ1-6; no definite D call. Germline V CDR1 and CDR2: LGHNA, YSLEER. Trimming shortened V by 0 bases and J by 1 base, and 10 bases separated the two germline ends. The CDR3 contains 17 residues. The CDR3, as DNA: TGCGCCAGCAGCCAAGATAATTTGAGTTCCTATAATTCACCCCTCCACTTT. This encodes CASSQDNLSSYNSPLHF.